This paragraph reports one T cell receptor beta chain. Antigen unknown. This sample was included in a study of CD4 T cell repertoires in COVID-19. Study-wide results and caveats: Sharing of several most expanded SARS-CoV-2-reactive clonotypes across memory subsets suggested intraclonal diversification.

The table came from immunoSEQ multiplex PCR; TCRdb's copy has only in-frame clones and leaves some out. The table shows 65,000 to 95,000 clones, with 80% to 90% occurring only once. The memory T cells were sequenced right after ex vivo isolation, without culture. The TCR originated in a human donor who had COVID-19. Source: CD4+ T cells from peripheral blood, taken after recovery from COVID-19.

This CDR3 reads CAWASPGLKVYEQYF. The CDR3, as DNA: TGTGCCTGGGCGTCCCCGGGACTCAAAGTCTACGAGCAGTACTTC. This sequence joins TRBV30 and TRBJ2-7, with D perhaps matching TRBD2 (6 bases). In germline, CDR1 is GTSNPN, CDR2 SVGIG (reference sequence). V shed 5 bases and J shed 3 bases, with 20 bases lying between them. The CDR3 is 15 residues long.